This T cell receptor beta chain was sequenced for a study of T cells expressing NK-cell markers. Study information: Sorted CD3+CD56+NKG2C+, CD3+CD56+NKG2C- and CD3+CD56-NKG2C+ T cells supplied TCR beta repertoires. Eight donors were sequenced, of whom seven were HCMV-seropositive, while the remaining one was HCMV-seronegative.

This CDR3 region has 15 residues. The V gene's germline CDR1 is SGHDN and CDR2 FVKESK. Libraries used 5'RACE template switching adding universal primer site and UMIs. One entry per CDR3 protein, without DNA, is what TCRdb gives after re-calling the 5' RACE reads. The sample's table shows 300,000 to 500,000 distinct CDR3 sequences. On this clonotype: The antigen remains unidentified.

Study observations and caveats: These clonotypes additionally ranked first within the CD3+CD56-NKG2C+ fraction of a handful of donors.

V is TRBV14 and J is TRBJ2-2; TCRdb's D call, TRBD2, is unchecked because there is no DNA. Sample: blood T cells: a sorted CD56 or NKG2C T cell subset, CD4+ or CD8+ T cells, or bulk PBMC T cells (not recorded which). This clonotype was sampled from a woman aged 45-65 years in good health. The CDR3 loop is CASSQEWRGTGELFF.